Given below is one T cell receptor (beta chain) in context. TCRdb's table, derived via immunoSEQ multiplex PCR, lists solely in-frame clones and lacks some. The sample contains 130,000 to 150,000 clones, nearly 90% of which appear only once. The sample comes from a study of T cell responses to AZD1222 COVID-19 vaccine. With 2 bases clipped from V and 2 bases from J, the junction kept 3 bases outside the gene matches. The germline V gene encodes CDR1 LGHDT and CDR2 YNNKEL (reference sequence). This CDR3 is 16 amino acids long. This receptor was obtained from an adult who received the MenACWY meningococcal vaccine as a control. The sample consisted of peripheral blood, taken 28 days after the second dose of the MenACWY control vaccine. V is TRBV3-1 (or the pseudogene TRBV3-2) and J is TRBJ2-1; the match to TRBD2 covers 10 bases. The chain's CDR3 is CASSQRLAGAYNEQFF. CDR3 bases: TGTGCCAGCAGCCAACGGCTAGCGGGGGCCTACAATGAGCAGTTCTTC.